The 23 T cell receptor beta chains given below trace back to one sample, sequenced in a study of blood T cells in healthy people across ages. Primers used in a second PCR of about 7 to 11 cycles were a sample-barcoded 5' primer and a J-beta primer mix. TCRdb reprocessed the 5' RACE reads via MiXCR and lists one record per CDR3 protein. The sample includes over a million distinct CDR3 sequences, 59% of them seen just once. Sequenced material: blood. The receptor source for this set is a man aged 18 to 35 in good health.

The chain employs TRBV2 and TRBJ2-1; 11 positions agree with TRBD2. The CDR3 extends over 19 amino acids. V dropped 6 bases and J dropped 4; count of bases not matched to a gene: 17. Germline CDR1 SNHLY, CDR2 FYNNEI. CDR3 amino acids: CASRADLSGRAGNYNEQFF. CDR3 nucleotide sequence: TGTGCCAGCAGGGCCGATCTTAGCGGGAGGGCCGGGAATTACAATGAGCAGTTCTTC.

The genes are TRBV27 and TRBJ2-1; D unclear. Looked up from germline, CDR1 is MNHEY and CDR2 is SMNVEV (reference sequence). V lost 2 bases and J lost 7, with 18 bases in between. The length of the CDR3 is 16 residues. DNA for the CDR3: TGTGCCAGCAGTTTAATACGGCGAGCAGTCGTTAATGAGCAGTTCTTC. It codes for CASSLIRRAVVNEQFF.

In its sample, this clonotype was seen once. The chain joins TRBV28 to TRBJ2-7; D remains ambiguous. V gave up 4 bases and J gave up 1 base, with 11 bases separating them. The CDR3 extends over 14 amino acids. Germline-derived CDR1 and CDR2 are MDHEN and SYDVKM. CDR3 bases: TGTGCCAGCAGTTCAACGACGGCATCCTACGAGCAGTACTTC. Protein product: CASSSTTASYEQYF. The whole variable domain, filled in from reference TRBV28 and TRBJ2-7, reads DVKVTQSSRYLVKRTGEKVFLECVQDMDHENMFWYRQDPGLGLRLIYFSYDVKMKEKGDIPEGYSVSREKKERFSLILESASTNQTSMYLCASSSTTASYEQYFGPGTRLTVT.

This clonotype was found a few times. CDR3 protein: CASSLERLAVLGFEQFF. Written as DNA, the CDR3 is TGTGCCAGCAGCTTGGAGAGACTAGCGGTCTTGGGATTTGAGCAGTTCTTC. The chain uses TRBV5-5 and TRBJ2-1; 9 bases map to TRBD2. This CDR3 contains 17 residues. Germline trimming cut 0 bases from V and 9 bases from J; bases unmatched to any gene: 13. Germline CDR1 and CDR2: SGHKS and YYEKEE (reference sequence).

This chain links TRBV5-1 with TRBJ2-5; 8 positions agree with TRBD2. Near its end, the DNA agrees better with TRBJ2-7, so the J call may be wrong. The germline CDR1 and CDR2 sequences are SGHRS and YFSETQ. This CDR3 contains 16 residues. CDR3 sequence reads: CASSLPTGLASYEQYF. DNA for the CDR3: TGCGCCAGCAGCCTACCCACCGGACTAGCCAGCTACGAGCAGTACTTC.

This clonotype turned up a few times. The V and J genes are TRBV9 and TRBJ2-3; D unresolved. The length of the CDR3 is 12 residues. From germline, CDR1 is SGDLS and CDR2 YYNGEE. Trimming took 4 bases from V and 4 from J, leaving 7 bases between them. CDR3 loop: CASSSHSDTQYF. The CDR3 DNA is TGTGCCAGCAGCTCCCATTCAGATACGCAGTATTTT.

There are a few counts of this clonotype. The rearrangement uses TRBV4-3 and TRBJ2-7; maybe TRBD1 (6 bases). Looked up from germline, CDR1 is LGHNA and CDR2 is YSLEER. Trimming shortened V by 1 base and J by 5 bases, and 15 bases separated the two germline ends. CDR3 length: 15 residues. CDR3 nucleotides: TGCGCCAGCAGCCAAGCTTTAGGGTACAGGGACGAGCAGTACTTC. Amino acid sequence: CASSQALGYRDEQYF.

This chain uses TRBV25-1 with TRBJ1-2, with a possible D match to TRBD1 (5 bases). Germline V lookup: CDR1 MGHDK, CDR2 SYGVNS. V was cut by 3 bases and J by 4 bases, with 9 bases left in between. The length of the CDR3 is 13 residues. CDR3 in DNA: TGTGCCAGCAGTGACTCGACAGTCTATGGCTACACCTTC. It specifies CASSDSTVYGYTF.

The rearrangement uses TRBV25-1 and TRBJ1-5; 7 bases agree with TRBD1. Trimming removed 3 bases from V and 6 bases from J; junction bases left unmatched: 5. The CDR3 covers 14 residues. The V gene's germline CDR1 is MGHDK and CDR2 SYGVNS. CDR3 amino acids: CASSETGFFQPQHF. CDR3 in DNA: TGTGCCAGCAGTGAGACAGGGTTCTTTCAGCCCCAGCATTTT. Supplemented by reference TRBV25-1 and TRBJ1-5, the full variable domain reads EADIYQTPRYLVIGTGKKITLECSQTMGHDKMYWYQQDPGMELHLIHYSYGVNSTEKGDLSSESTVSRIRTEHFPLTLESARPSHTSQYLCASSETGFFQPQHFGDGTRLSIL.

The chain uses TRBV6-4 and TRBJ1-1, with D possibly being TRBD1 (5 bases). The CDR3 spans 14 residues. The germline V gene has CDR1 MRHNA and CDR2 SNTAGT. V shed 6 bases and J shed 5 bases, with 16 bases lying between them. The CDR3 nucleotides are TGTGCCAGCAGCGGGGGAGGAAGAGAGACTGAAGCTTTCTTT. Encoded protein: CASSGGGRETEAFF.

This clonotype was observed a handful of times. The V call is TRBV2, the J call TRBJ2-4; D perhaps matches TRBD1 (5 bases). CDR3 length: 14 residues. Germline values: CDR1 SNHLY, CDR2 FYNNEI. Trimming shortened V by 6 bases and J by 4 bases, and 13 bases separated the two germline ends. CDR3 amino acids: CASSLVQGKNIQYF. CDR3 in DNA: TGTGCCAGCAGCTTAGTCCAGGGAAAAAACATTCAGTACTTC.

The CDR3 is CASRERGGARNTDTQYF. CDR3 bases: TGTGCCAGCAGAGAGAGAGGGGGGGCGCGAAACACAGATACGCAGTATTTT. This chain joins TRBV6-2 or TRBV6-3 and TRBJ2-3; possibly TRBD2 for D (7 bases). The germline V and J ends were trimmed by 6 bases and 2 bases, with 21 bases remaining between them. Germline lookup yields CDR1 MNHEY and CDR2 SVGEGT. CDR3 length equals 17 residues.

This clonotype was recorded at least ten times. The genes are TRBV11-2 and TRBJ2-5; 9 nucleotides match TRBD2. The germline V gene has CDR1 SGHAT and CDR2 FQNNGV. Losses at the gene ends were 6 bases for V and 0 bases for J; bases not matched to a gene: 5. This CDR3 is 15 amino acids long. CDR3 region: CASSPAGGDQETQYF. The CDR3 DNA follows: TGTGCCAGCAGTCCTGCGGGGGGGGACCAAGAGACCCAGTACTTC.

This chain connects TRBV13 to TRBJ2-3, with no clear D. Trimming left V 1 base short and J 4 bases short, with 6 bases between. The CDR3 has 13 residues. Germline V gene sequence: CDR1 PRHDT, CDR2 FYEKMQ (reference sequence). CDR3: CASSLDAADTQYF. The DNA for the CDR3 is TGTGCCAGCAGCTTAGACGCGGCAGATACGCAGTATTTT.

This clonotype turned up a few times. The chain couples TRBV10-3 to TRBJ2-1; 7 positions match TRBD1. Germline CDR1 ENHRY, CDR2 SYGVKD. This CDR3 contains 13 residues. J was trimmed by 9 bases and V by 2 bases; bases with no gene match: 4. CDR3 DNA sequence: TGTGCCATCAGTGAGCCGGACAGGTCTGAGCAGTTCTTC. The encoded protein is CAISEPDRSEQFF.

The genes are TRBV5-1 and TRBJ2-1, with TRBD2 matching 14 bases. CDR3 size: 19 residues. Germline V gene lookup returns CDR1 SGHRS and CDR2 YFSETQ. Trimming took 2 bases from V and 0 from J; bases not matched to a gene: 7. In DNA, the CDR3 is TGCGCCAGCAGCTTACCGGGACTAGCGGGAGCCGGCTCCTACAATGAGCAGTTCTTC. This codes for CASSLPGLAGAGSYNEQFF.

The chain couples TRBV6-4 to TRBJ2-3; D is ambiguous. Trimming removed 3 bases from V and 1 base from J, with 11 bases in between. The V gene's germline CDR1 is MRHNA and CDR2 SNTAGT. CDR3 length: 15 amino acids. This chain's CDR3 is CASSERVRGTDTQYF. CDR3 nucleotides: TGTGCCAGCAGTGAAAGAGTTAGAGGCACAGATACGCAGTATTTT.

This clonotype appeared a few times. The rearrangement joins TRBV4-2 to TRBJ2-3; perhaps TRBD2 as D (6 bases). V lost 2 bases to trimming and J lost 3 bases, with 9 bases between them. Germline V gives CDR1 LGHNA, CDR2 YNFKEQ. The CDR3 has 14 amino acids. For the CDR3, the DNA is TGTGCCAGCAGCCAACTGGAGGGTACAGATACGCAGTATTTT. Its translation is CASSQLEGTDTQYF.

This chain connects TRBV5-1 to TRBJ2-3; D ambiguous. Germline loops: CDR1 SGHRS, CDR2 YFSETQ. The CDR3 extends over 12 amino acids. Trimming took 4 bases from V and 4 from J, leaving 7 bases between them. DNA of the CDR3: TGCGCCAGCAGCGGGCCTGCAGATACGCAGTATTTT. This codes for CASSGPADTQYF.

In this sample, this clonotype turned up a few times. The chain is built from TRBV10-3 and TRBJ1-4; 8 bases match TRBD1. The CDR3 sequence is 14 residues long. Germline values: CDR1 ENHRY, CDR2 SYGVKD. Losses at the gene ends were 4 bases for V and 7 bases for J; bases not matched to a gene: 5. The CDR3 reads CAISVSGGVEKLFF. DNA of the CDR3: TGTGCCATCAGTGTTTCAGGGGGCGTTGAAAAACTGTTTTTT.

The chain joins TRBV28 to TRBJ2-4, with 9 bases lining up with TRBD2. The V segment lost 7 bases and the J segment 0 bases; nucleotides outside the gene matches: 16. In germline, CDR1 is MDHEN, CDR2 SYDVKM. The CDR3 sequence is 19 residues long. CDR3 in amino acids: CASNPSWASGDLAKNIQYF. The DNA of the CDR3 is TGTGCCAGCAACCCTTCGTGGGCTAGCGGGGACTTAGCCAAAAACATTCAGTACTTC.

The chain carries TRBV6-5 and TRBJ2-7; 7 bases are shared with TRBD2. The length of the CDR3 is 14 residues. Germline V CDR1 and CDR2: MNHEY, SVGAGI. J gave up 1 base and V 2 bases, and 2 bases lay outside the gene matches. The chain's CDR3 is CASSYGTTSYEQYF. CDR3 DNA: TGTGCCAGCAGTTACGGGACTACATCCTACGAGCAGTACTTC.

This chain connects TRBV24-1 to TRBJ1-2; the D gene is possibly TRBD1 (6 bases). Germline V gene sequence: CDR1 KGHDR, CDR2 SFDVKD. The CDR3 runs to 15 residues. Between the trimmed V and J ends, which lost 1 base and 7 bases, there was a span of 15 bases. In DNA, the CDR3 is TGTGCCACCAGTGATTTCACGTCCGAAGGGGGTGGCTACACCTTC. Translating gives CATSDFTSEGGGYTF.